This T cell receptor (beta chain) was found in a study of blood T cell repertoires in COVID-19. Study in general: Sites in the United States, Italy and Spain provided acute and convalescent COVID-19 samples. T cells, B-cell-depleted T cells, or PBMCs supplied cDNA or gDNA.

This clone is a singleton in its sample. This CDR3 spans 13 amino acids. CDR1 is SQVTM and CDR2 is ANQGSEA in the germline V gene. The trim removed 4 bases at V and 7 bases at J, leaving 9 bases unmatched. Study processing details: For nucleated cells, counts were estimated from reference gene primer amplification. The data were produced by immunoSEQ multiplex PCR, yet TCRdb's version contains in-frame clones alone and is incomplete. V, J and clone size were drawn from that table, and D and trimming were deduced from the DNA. The repertoire holds about 160,000 clones, with roughly 85% as singletons. The J gene is TRBJ1-2, the V gene TRBV29-1; TRBD1 aligns across 7 bases. The source material was peripheral blood. This sequence originates from a human donor with acute or convalescent COVID-19. The donor label of this sample is uncertain. Here the CDR3 reads CSVAGQLSGGYTF. CDR3 nucleotides: TGCAGCGTTGCGGGACAGCTCTCGGGTGGCTACACCTTC.